This record looks at one T cell receptor beta chain sequence and its context. Its specific antigen is unknown. No quality values exist for individual bases; no much larger clone is one base distant. At diagnosis, tumor, uninvolved tumor-adjacent lung and peripheral blood were collected and then preserved as a mix of FFPE and fresh-frozen material. For TCR repertoire profiling, blood samples were analyzed as peripheral blood mononuclear cells. This entry is derived from a study of T cells in localized non-small cell lung cancer (dated by TCRdb to between 2020 and 2021). In the study overall: The study analyzed T cell repertoires of over 200 early-stage NSCLC patients, comparing tumors and uninvolved tumor-adjacent lungs. The cohort was made up of around 240 treatment-naive NSCLC patients whose localized lung tumors had been resected. Of the NSCLC patients, 129 were male and roughly 100 were female, and the mean age was approximately 66 years. Overall results and qualifications from the work: Because of the exploratory design, TCR variables were selected using unadjusted p-values without false-discovery rate correction. Uninvolved tumor-adjacent lung showed the highest T cell clonality, higher than tumor, which suggests more focused antigenic responses in the adjacent lung. Because multi-region tumor sequencing was not done, intratumor heterogeneity could not be ruled out. A median of around 50 of the top 100 tumor clones were detected in paired uninvolved adjacent lung, and some 29 of these tumor clones were also found among the top 100 clones of the paired uninvolved adjacent lung. Higher blood T cell density associated with longer overall survival, while higher adjacent-lung clonality associated with shorter survival.

TCR beta CDR3 regions were sequenced from DNA using the immunoSEQ Assay. In the original analysis: To compute T cell density, TCR beta template counts were normalized to usable DNA, which was estimated by amplifying housekeeping genes. The preseqR package was used to estimate richness by extrapolating to 400,000 templates for PBMC samples and to 120,000 templates for tissue samples. Clonality was calculated as one minus Pielou's evenness. Tissue-enriched TCRs were identified by differential abundance testing using productive amino-acid clonotypes, minimum total count 5 and alpha 0.1. The Jaccard Index and the Morisita Overlap Index were used to quantify repertoire overlap between compartments. GLIPH clustered TCR beta CDR3s with public tetramer-defined viral CDR3s; viral motifs required at least three viral sequences plus V-gene enrichment. TCRdb took over this immuneACCESS table, retaining in-frame rearrangements with V and J assigned. Such tables are incomplete; in checked studies, under half of the missing clones stem from an unresolved V gene, and the remainder is unexplained. That table is the source of V, J and clone size, and D and trimming were worked out from the DNA. This sample gives tens of thousands of clones in total; 89% of them show up just once. Of the sample, 22% falls within the top ten clones.

The CDR3 runs 14 amino acids, cysteine and phenylalanine included. Just the 42-base CDR3 DNA is kept, in frame starting at base 1. For CDR1 and CDR2, the germline V gene (reference sequence) lists LNHDA and SQIVND. The trim is 7 bases for V and 2 bases for J, with a gap of 9 bases between the germline ends. The input for sequencing was peripheral blood, taken before any cancer treatment. This chain joins TRBV19 to TRBJ2-6; the D gene is perhaps TRBD2, from 5 matching bases. The sequence derives from a man between 40 and 69 years old with stage I squamous cell lung carcinoma. In nucleotides, the sequence is TGTGCCAGTATAGAGGGAGCTGGGGCCAACGTCCTGACTTTC. It translates to CASIEGAGANVLTF.